A selection of T cell receptor beta chains follows, all from one sample in a study of blood T cell repertoires in COVID-19. Assay: immunoSEQ multiplex PCR; the TCRdb copy retains only in-frame clones and omits some. Among about 99,000 clones, 85% to 90% were seen once, and the ten largest hold 13%. Sequencing was carried out using peripheral blood. The source of these receptors is a woman aged 60-75 years in a cohort sampled during active or convalescent COVID-19. CDR3s include the opening cysteine and the closing phenylalanine or tryptophan. Fields, in order: clone size, D gene, J gene, V gene, CDR3 protein, CDR3 DNA. A D gene is named only where the DNA matches it firmly. For some rows the clone size is stated as once, few or many, or as a class when expanded; others skip it.

abundance: NA
d_gene: TRBD1
j_gene: TRBJ1-3
v_gene: TRBV5-1
CDR3aa: CASSLAGDSSGNTIYF
CDR3nt: TGCGCCAGCAGCTTGGCCGGGGACAGCTCTGGAAACACCATATATTTT

abundance: NA
d_gene: NA
j_gene: TRBJ1-4
v_gene: TRBV15
CDR3aa: CATSRPGQTEKLFF
CDR3nt: TGTGCCACCAGCAGGCCTGGTCAAACAGAAAAACTGTTTTTT

abundance: once
d_gene: TRBD1
j_gene: TRBJ1-2
v_gene: TRBV7-9
CDR3aa: CASSLGQGSDYGYTF
CDR3nt: TGTGCCAGCAGCTTAGGACAGGGGAGCGACTATGGCTACACCTTC

abundance: NA
d_gene: TRBD2
j_gene: TRBJ2-1
v_gene: TRBV18
CDR3aa: CASSPSGGSGNEQFF
CDR3nt: TGTGCCAGCTCACCAAGCGGGGGCTCGGGGAATGAGCAGTTCTTC

abundance: NA
d_gene: NA
j_gene: TRBJ2-7
v_gene: TRBV20-1
CDR3aa: CSASRQGGEQYF
CDR3nt: TGCAGTGCTAGTCGCCAGGGTGGCGAGCAGTACTTC

abundance: NA
d_gene: NA
j_gene: TRBJ2-2
v_gene: TRBV6-1
CDR3aa: CASSEEVGLAGELFF
CDR3nt: TGTGCCAGCAGTGAAGAAGTCGGTTTGGCCGGGGAGCTGTTTTTT

abundance: NA
d_gene: NA
j_gene: TRBJ1-1
v_gene: TRBV19
CDR3aa: CASRWDTRNTEAFF
CDR3nt: TGTGCCAGTAGGTGGGACACGAGGAACACTGAAGCTTTCTTT

abundance: NA
d_gene: NA
j_gene: TRBJ1-6
v_gene: TRBV29-1
CDR3aa: CSVGQPNSPLHF
CDR3nt: TGCAGCGTTGGACAGCCGAATTCACCCCTCCACTTT

abundance: NA
d_gene: NA
j_gene: TRBJ2-3
v_gene: TRBV7-9
CDR3aa: CASRARDTAADTQYF
CDR3nt: TGTGCCAGCAGGGCTCGGGACACGGCGGCAGATACGCAGTATTTT

abundance: NA
d_gene: NA
j_gene: TRBJ1-1
v_gene: TRBV7-3
CDR3aa: CASSRGMDTEAFF
CDR3nt: TGTGCCAGCAGCCGAGGGATGGACACTGAAGCTTTCTTT

abundance: once
d_gene: TRBD2
j_gene: TRBJ2-2
v_gene: TRBV5-5
CDR3aa: CASSFLAGGPGGELFF
CDR3nt: TGTGCCAGCAGCTTCTTAGCGGGAGGGCCCGGCGGGGAGCTGTTTTTT

abundance: NA
d_gene: NA
j_gene: TRBJ1-6
v_gene: TRBV12-3/TRBV12-4
CDR3aa: CASSDSPSSPLHF
CDR3nt: TGTGCCAGCAGTGACAGTCCGTCATCACCCCTCCACTTT

abundance: NA
d_gene: NA
j_gene: TRBJ2-7
v_gene: TRBV7-6
CDR3aa: CASSLDGPGQSYEQYF
CDR3nt: TGTGCCAGCAGCTTAGACGGTCCGGGACAAAGCTACGAGCAGTACTTC

abundance: NA
d_gene: NA
j_gene: TRBJ2-7
v_gene: TRBV11-3
CDR3aa: CASSSNSGVYEQYF
CDR3nt: TGTGCCAGCAGCTCAAACTCGGGGGTCTACGAGCAGTACTTC

abundance: NA
d_gene: NA
j_gene: TRBJ1-2
v_gene: TRBV14
CDR3aa: CASSPLGLRQSSNYGYTF
CDR3nt: TGTGCCAGCAGCCCACTGGGGCTCCGACAGTCATCTAACTATGGCTACACCTTC

abundance: NA
d_gene: TRBD2
j_gene: TRBJ2-1
v_gene: TRBV30
CDR3aa: CAWYGPSGGANEQFF
CDR3nt: TGTGCCTGGTACGGGCCAAGCGGGGGGGCCAATGAGCAGTTCTTC

abundance: NA
d_gene: NA
j_gene: TRBJ1-1
v_gene: TRBV2
CDR3aa: CASSGVAGEAFF
CDR3nt: TGTGCCAGCTCCGGGGTAGCGGGAGAAGCTTTCTTT

abundance: NA
d_gene: NA
j_gene: TRBJ1-1
v_gene: TRBV5-6
CDR3aa: CASSLVRGKSEAFF
CDR3nt: TGTGCCAGCAGCTTGGTTCGGGGAAAGTCTGAAGCTTTCTTT

abundance: NA
d_gene: TRBD1
j_gene: TRBJ1-1
v_gene: TRBV27
CDR3aa: CASSLTGDLIRTEAFF
CDR3nt: TGTGCCAGCAGTTTGACAGGGGATTTAATACGGACTGAAGCTTTCTTT

abundance: NA
d_gene: NA
j_gene: TRBJ2-4
v_gene: TRBV13
CDR3aa: CASSRGLAKNIQYF
CDR3nt: TGTGCCAGCAGCCGGGGACTAGCCAAAAACATTCAGTACTTC

abundance: NA
d_gene: NA
j_gene: TRBJ2-3
v_gene: TRBV7-9
CDR3aa: CASSYGGDTQYF
CDR3nt: TGTGCCAGCAGCTACGGTGGAGATACGCAGTATTTT

abundance: NA
d_gene: NA
j_gene: TRBJ1-1
v_gene: TRBV18
CDR3aa: CASSDINTEAFF
CDR3nt: TGTGCCAGCTCTGACATAAACACTGAAGCTTTCTTT

abundance: NA
d_gene: TRBD1
j_gene: TRBJ1-1
v_gene: TRBV19
CDR3aa: CASSIFGTGSTEAFF
CDR3nt: TGTGCCAGTAGTATATTTGGGACAGGGAGCACTGAAGCTTTCTTT

abundance: NA
d_gene: NA
j_gene: TRBJ1-5
v_gene: TRBV4-1
CDR3aa: CASSQRVDNQPQHF
CDR3nt: TGCGCCAGCAGCCAGAGGGTTGATAATCAGCCCCAGCATTTT

abundance: NA
d_gene: TRBD1
j_gene: TRBJ1-3
v_gene: TRBV9
CDR3aa: CASSVAQGYSGNTIYF
CDR3nt: TGTGCCAGCAGCGTAGCACAGGGGTACTCTGGAAACACCATATATTTT

abundance: NA
d_gene: TRBD1
j_gene: TRBJ1-5
v_gene: TRBV6-6
CDR3aa: CASREGGMGQPQHF
CDR3nt: TGTGCCAGCAGGGAAGGGGGCATGGGTCAGCCCCAGCATTTT

abundance: NA
d_gene: TRBD1
j_gene: TRBJ1-3
v_gene: TRBV6-5
CDR3aa: CASRSTGGGNTIYF
CDR3nt: TGTGCCAGCAGGTCAACAGGGGGTGGAAACACCATATATTTT

abundance: NA
d_gene: TRBD2
j_gene: TRBJ2-1
v_gene: TRBV7-9
CDR3aa: CASSQPPAREPYNEQFF
CDR3nt: TGTGCCAGCAGCCAACCTCCCGCGCGGGAGCCCTACAATGAGCAGTTCTTC

abundance: few
d_gene: TRBD1
j_gene: TRBJ2-7
v_gene: TRBV28
CDR3aa: CASSSHNTGGYEQYF
CDR3nt: TGTGCCAGCAGTTCACATAACACAGGGGGCTACGAGCAGTACTTC

abundance: NA
d_gene: NA
j_gene: TRBJ1-4
v_gene: TRBV30
CDR3aa: CAWMEEGNEKLFF
CDR3nt: TGTGCCTGGATGGAGGAGGGGAATGAAAAACTGTTTTTT

abundance: NA
d_gene: TRBD1
j_gene: TRBJ2-3
v_gene: TRBV10-3
CDR3aa: CAIRDRGSPSTDTQYF
CDR3nt: TGTGCCATCAGGGACAGGGGGTCCCCTAGCACAGATACGCAGTATTTT

abundance: few
d_gene: TRBD1
j_gene: TRBJ1-2
v_gene: TRBV9
CDR3aa: CASSAPRGQGDYGYTF
CDR3nt: TGTGCCAGCAGCGCCCCTCGGGGACAGGGGGACTATGGCTACACCTTC

abundance: NA
d_gene: NA
j_gene: TRBJ1-2
v_gene: TRBV28
CDR3aa: CASSRLLNYGYTF
CDR3nt: TGTGCCAGCAGTCGACTCTTAAACTATGGCTACACCTTC

abundance: NA
d_gene: NA
j_gene: TRBJ2-7
v_gene: TRBV7-6
CDR3aa: CASSPVGGIAYEQYF
CDR3nt: TGTGCCAGCAGCCCTGTGGGAGGAATCGCCTACGAGCAGTACTTC

abundance: NA
d_gene: TRBD1
j_gene: TRBJ1-5
v_gene: TRBV3-1/TRBV3-2
CDR3aa: CASSQAGGGQPQHF
CDR3nt: TGTGCCAGCAGCCAAGCAGGGGGCGGACAGCCCCAGCATTTT

abundance: NA
d_gene: TRBD1
j_gene: TRBJ2-5
v_gene: TRBV19
CDR3aa: CATTDRAETQYF
CDR3nt: TGTGCCACCACGGACAGGGCAGAGACCCAGTACTTC

abundance: once
d_gene: NA
j_gene: TRBJ2-3
v_gene: TRBV5-1
CDR3aa: CASSLTLTRGLGDTQYF
CDR3nt: TGCGCCAGCAGCTTGACCCTAACGCGGGGGCTGGGGGATACGCAGTATTTT

abundance: few
d_gene: NA
j_gene: TRBJ1-4
v_gene: TRBV5-1
CDR3aa: CASSLGTENEKLFF
CDR3nt: TGCGCCAGCAGCTTGGGGACAGAGAATGAAAAACTGTTTTTT

abundance: NA
d_gene: NA
j_gene: TRBJ1-4
v_gene: TRBV7-8
CDR3aa: CASSFPSGRQNEKLFF
CDR3nt: TGTGCCAGCAGCTTCCCGTCGGGGAGACAAAATGAAAAACTGTTTTTT

abundance: NA
d_gene: NA
j_gene: TRBJ2-5
v_gene: TRBV6-2/TRBV6-3
CDR3aa: CASSYEIRGKETQYF
CDR3nt: TGTGCCAGCAGTTACGAGATCAGGGGCAAAGAGACCCAGTACTTC

abundance: once
d_gene: TRBD2
j_gene: TRBJ2-7
v_gene: TRBV4-1
CDR3aa: CASSRTSANYEQYF
CDR3nt: TGCGCCAGCAGTCGGACTAGCGCGAACTACGAGCAGTACTTC

abundance: NA
d_gene: TRBD1
j_gene: TRBJ1-6
v_gene: TRBV3-1/TRBV3-2
CDR3aa: CASSQETGTGVSPLHF
CDR3nt: TGTGCCAGCAGCCAAGAGACCGGGACAGGGGTTTCACCCCTCCACTTT

abundance: NA
d_gene: NA
j_gene: TRBJ2-1
v_gene: TRBV28
CDR3aa: CASSTLPSFINNEQFF
CDR3nt: TGTGCCAGCAGTACCTTACCTAGCTTCATCAACAATGAGCAGTTCTTC

abundance: NA
d_gene: NA
j_gene: TRBJ2-2
v_gene: TRBV9
CDR3aa: CASSVDRAGAGELFF
CDR3nt: TGTGCCAGCAGCGTAGACAGGGCGGGCGCCGGGGAGCTGTTTTTT

abundance: NA
d_gene: TRBD2
j_gene: TRBJ2-2
v_gene: TRBV4-1
CDR3aa: CASRPSASGANTGELFF
CDR3nt: TGCGCCAGCAGACCATCGGCCAGCGGGGCTAACACCGGGGAGCTGTTTTTT

abundance: once
d_gene: TRBD1
j_gene: TRBJ2-2
v_gene: TRBV11-2
CDR3aa: CASSWTGSNTGELFF
CDR3nt: TGTGCCAGCAGCTGGACAGGGTCGAACACCGGGGAGCTGTTTTTT

abundance: once
d_gene: TRBD1
j_gene: TRBJ2-7
v_gene: TRBV11-1
CDR3aa: CASSQDRVVNEQYF
CDR3nt: TGTGCCAGCAGCCAGGACAGGGTTGTCAACGAGCAGTACTTC

abundance: NA
d_gene: NA
j_gene: TRBJ2-1
v_gene: TRBV5-1
CDR3aa: CASSLEGVSYNEQFF
CDR3nt: TGCGCCAGCAGCTTGGAGGGGGTTTCCTACAATGAGCAGTTCTTC